The T cell receptor (beta chain) described here comes from a study of cytomegalovirus exposure and HLA in healthy donors. Study outcomes and limitations: Donor immune exposure was known only as CMV serostatus. By HLA locus, TCR association rates varied in a later analysis, with DRB1 showing the most and HLA-C the fewest. In a later analysis, specific HLA alleles were associated with under 20,000 TCR beta sequences at a 0.05 false discovery rate.

This clone occurred a few times. Its antigen remains unidentified. PCR involved 60 Vbeta and 13 Jbeta primers. The repertoire was sequenced with immunoSEQ multiplex PCR; TCRdb's copy has only in-frame clones and lacks some. The sample lists about 140,000 clones, about 80% seen once, with about 1.4% in the top ten. Germline loops: CDR1 SGHRS, CDR2 YFSETQ. The CDR3 sequence is 15 residues long. The V and J ends lost 0 bases and 0 bases respectively, with 9 bases between them. The sample consisted of PBMCs. The gene calls are TRBV5-1 and TRBJ1-1; no reliable D call. The sequence derives from a man aged 30-40 years in good health and CMV-seropositive. Here the CDR3 DNA reads TGCGCCAGCAGCTTGGGCAGAATCATGAACACTGAAGCTTTCTTT. Protein product: CASSLGRIMNTEAFF.